This TCR beta chain is drawn from a study of blood T cell repertoires in COVID-19. Only in-frame clones appear in the TCRdb table, and some are missing; sequencing was by immunoSEQ multiplex PCR. The sample has 150,000 to 200,000 clones; about 87% are singletons. The CDR3 contains 15 residues. CDR1 is SGDLS and CDR2 is YYNGEE in the germline V gene. Trimming cost V 3 bases and J 0 bases; bases outside gene matches: 3. The sequence came from a woman in her 70s with COVID-19, enrolled during active disease. The V gene is TRBV9, the J gene TRBJ1-3; 7 bases line up with TRBD1. Sequencing was done on a sample of peripheral blood. The CDR3 spells CASSERQGSGNTIYF. The CDR3 coding sequence is TGTGCCAGCAGCGAACGACAGGGCTCTGGAAACACCATATATTTT.